This T cell receptor beta chain was captured in a study of shared clonotypes between healthy human individuals. At the level of the study: For every donor, three CD4 naive, three CD4 memory, two CD8 naive and one CD8 memory plates were used.

V was clipped by 1 base and J by 8 bases, with 8 bases between them. Germline V lookup: CDR1 MNHNY, CDR2 SVGAGI (reference sequence). CDR3 length equals 13 residues. In the naive CD8 group, cells lacked CD45RO and were positively selected for CCR7, so terminally differentiated effector memory CD45RA+ cells were left out. A note on this clone: The antigen is not known.

TCRdb's table, derived via immunoSEQ multiplex PCR, lists solely in-frame clones and lacks some. The sample yields more than 2 million clones, approximately 95% seen once. Study results and caveats: Across subsets, estimated richness was generally greater for naive than for memory populations.

Input material: naive CD8+ T cells sorted from blood. The chain employs TRBV6-6 and TRBJ2-2, with D uncertain. The source is a man between 18 and 35 years old in good health. DNA for the CDR3: TGTGCCAGCAGTTACTTGGGTAGTGGGGAGCTGTTTTTT. Residues: CASSYLGSGELFF.